This paragraph covers one T cell receptor beta chain sequence. Germline values: CDR1 MGHRA, CDR2 YSYEKL. The CDR3 is 15 residues long. Between the trimmed V and J ends, which lost 0 bases and 3 bases, there was a span of 12 bases. This sample is drawn from a study of sequential checkpoint blockade in melanoma. Data came from immunoSEQ multiplex PCR; TCRdb stores just in-frame clones and leaves some out. The repertoire holds approximately 9,000 clones, with more than 55% as singletons. The treatment denotes: randomized to nivolumab then ipilimumab (arm A) or the reverse (arm B). No patient had prior DNA-damaging chemotherapy.

This clonotype originated in a human donor with melanoma. This chain joins TRBV4-1 and TRBJ2-7; D not resolved. The source was CD8+ T cells sorted from blood (inferred from file names), collected from a patient given nivolumab and ipilimumab in sequence. The CDR3 DNA reads as TGCGCCAGCAGCCAAGAGGGTGGAGCCGTCTACGAGCAGTACTTC. Translating gives CASSQEGGAVYEQYF.